The present T cell receptor beta chain was sequenced within a study of control samples from healthy donors and cancer patients. With 0 bases removed from V and 11 bases from J, the gap between germline ends came to 11 bases. The CDR3 length is 12 residues. CDR1 and CDR2 from the germline V gene are SQVTM and ANQGSEA. Clones were sequenced by immunoSEQ multiplex PCR, and TCRdb holds only the in-frame ones, with some missing. Of 100,000 to 150,000 clones listed, 85% to 95% were seen once; the top ten hold approximately 0.58%. What was sequenced was PBMCs. The rearrangement uses TRBV29-1 and TRBJ1-5; D unclear. This clonotype originated in an elderly man with head and neck cancer. The DNA for the CDR3 is TGCAGCGTTGAAGATGTACGCGGGGCCCAGCATTTT. Amino acids: CSVEDVRGAQHF.